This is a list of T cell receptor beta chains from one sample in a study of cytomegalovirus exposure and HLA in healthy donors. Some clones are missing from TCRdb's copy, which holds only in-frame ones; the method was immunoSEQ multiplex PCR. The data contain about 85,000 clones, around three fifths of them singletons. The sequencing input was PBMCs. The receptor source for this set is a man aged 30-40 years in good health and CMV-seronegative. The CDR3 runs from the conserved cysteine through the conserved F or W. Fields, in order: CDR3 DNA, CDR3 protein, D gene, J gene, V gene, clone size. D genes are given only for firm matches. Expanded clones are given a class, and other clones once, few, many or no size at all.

TGTGCCAGCAGTTCCCGGACTAGCGGGACTGACAATGAGCAGTTCTTC,CASSSRTSGTDNEQFF,TRBD2,TRBJ2-1,TRBV28,NA
TGTGCCAGCAGTTTATATCCCCTCAGGTGGCCATACAATGAGCAGTTCTTC,CASSLYPLRWPYNEQFF,NA,TRBJ2-1,TRBV27,NA
TGTGCCAGCAGCCAGGGACAGAATACGCAGTATTTT,CASSQGQNTQYF,TRBD1,TRBJ2-3,TRBV6-5,NA
TGTGCCAGCAGCGCGACAGGGCGGGCCAACGTCCTGACTTTC,CASSATGRANVLTF,TRBD1,TRBJ2-6,TRBV7-2,NA
TGTGCCAGCAGGCCGACATTTACTAATGAAAAACTGTTTTTT,CASRPTFTNEKLFF,NA,TRBJ1-4,TRBV2,NA
TGTGCCACGGGACAAGGCGAGATGAACACTGAAGCTTTCTTT,CATGQGEMNTEAFF,NA,TRBJ1-1,TRBV15,NA
TGTGCCAGCAGTTCAGGACAGGGGAAGGCCACCATATATTTT,CASSSGQGKATIYF,TRBD1,TRBJ1-3,TRBV27,few
TGCGCCAGCAGCTTAGGGGTAACTGGGGGAGGCCCTGAAGCTTTCTTT,CASSLGVTGGGPEAFF,NA,TRBJ1-1,TRBV5-1,NA
TGCGCCAGCAGCTTGGGGCAGAACTACGAGCAGTACTTC,CASSLGQNYEQYF,NA,TRBJ2-7,TRBV5-1,few
TGTGCCAGCAGTTTATCTCGCGGGAGGGCCAGGGACATTCAGTACTTC,CASSLSRGRARDIQYF,TRBD2,TRBJ2-4,TRBV27,NA
TGTGCCAGCTCTCCAAAGGAAAGCGGGAGTGCTAGCACAGATACGCAGTATTTT,CASSPKESGSASTDTQYF,TRBD2,TRBJ2-3,TRBV18,few